This TCR beta chain originates from a study of Tregs in tolerant kidney transplant recipients. Notes on the study in general: Biological reproducibility was not directly addressed in this study.

Unstimulated regulatory T cells (CD4+CD25+CD127-), CD4+CD25- non-regulatory cells, CD4 and CD8 cells were FACS-sorted from thawed PBMCs. The table came from immunoSEQ multiplex PCR; TCRdb's copy has only in-frame clones and leaves some out. The data contain some 70,000 clones, about nine tenths of them singletons. To note about this clone: Its antigen is undetermined.

This clonotype was sampled from a human donor who received a combined kidney and bone marrow transplant. The specimen comprised CD8+ T cells from blood, sampled before the transplant.

The CDR3 sequence is CASSVYGLAGARGDNEQFF. CDR3 sequence (DNA): TGTGCCAGCAGCGTGTATGGACTAGCGGGAGCCCGAGGAGACAATGAGCAGTTCTTC. This sequence joins TRBV11-2 and TRBJ2-1, with 13 bases identical to TRBD2. This CDR3 contains 19 residues. Trimming cost V 5 bases and J 5 bases; bases outside gene matches: 15. The germline V gene has CDR1 SGHAT and CDR2 FQNNGV.